The 3 T cell receptor beta chains reported below all come from one sample, sequenced in a study of cytotoxic CD8 clonotypes in ibrutinib-treated CLL. Data came from immunoSEQ multiplex PCR; TCRdb stores just in-frame clones and leaves some out. The sample records about 23,000 clones, approximately 68% being singletons. The sample was PBMCs, taken after 24 months of ibrutinib treatment. The receptors derive from a human donor with chronic lymphocytic leukemia.

The genes are TRBV7-8 and TRBJ2-1; 7 bases align to TRBD2. The trim removed 4 bases at V and 0 bases at J, leaving 3 bases unmatched. Per the germline V gene, CDR1 is SGHVS and CDR2 is FQNEAQ. The CDR3 totals 15 residues. The CDR3 loop reads CASSWGGSSYNEQFF. As DNA, the CDR3 is TGTGCCAGCAGCTGGGGGGGGAGCTCCTACAATGAGCAGTTCTTC.

The chain couples TRBV9 to TRBJ2-1, with 9 bases identical to TRBD2. Germline V gene data show CDR1 as SGDLS and CDR2 as YYNGEE. V dropped 4 bases and J dropped 8; count of bases not matched to a gene: 4. This CDR3 comprises 13 residues. The CDR3 protein is CASSKRGAHEQFF. CDR3 in DNA: TGTGCCAGCAGCAAGCGGGGGGCCCATGAGCAGTTCTTC. The full variable domain, in which reference TRBV9 and TRBJ2-1 provide the parts outside the CDR3, is DSGVTQTPKHLITATGQRVTLRCSPRSGDLSVYWYQQSLDQGLQFLIQYYNGEERAKGNILERFSAQQFPDLHSELNLSSLELGDSALYFCASSKRGAHEQFFGPGTRLTVL.

This clone was counted a few times. This sample includes further DNA sequences coding for the same CDR3. The chain uses TRBV27 and TRBJ2-3; a possible D gene is TRBD2 (6 bases). CDR3 length: 13 amino acids. Germline-derived CDR1 and CDR2 are MNHEY and SMNVEV (reference sequence). With 6 bases removed from V and 1 base from J, the gap between germline ends came to 8 bases. The chain's CDR3 is CASRGGRTDTQYF. The CDR3 bases are TGTGCCAGCAGGGGGGGACGCACAGATACGCAGTATTTT.